This T cell receptor (beta chain) was captured by sequencing in a study of cytomegalovirus exposure and HLA in healthy donors (dated by TCRdb to about 2017). Some background on the complete study: In an earlier analysis of roughly 590 of the donors, less than 350 Gb of sequence data and 90 million to 120 million unique TCR beta sequences from 180 million or so T cells were reported. The study used immunosequencing to profile the T cell repertoires of approximately 650 subjects and linked those repertoires to cytomegalovirus serostatus. An early release covering over 500 HLA-typed donors comprised approximately 290 gigabases of sequencing data and 85 million or so unique TCR sequences. Alongside the repertoire data, information on donor age, sex, ethnicity and CMV serostatus was compiled. HLA typing covered class I and class II loci at four-digit resolution. An earlier analysis of roughly 600 of the donors used high-throughput TCR beta sequencing to judge whether each TCR beta V gene segment behaved as functional or pseudogenic. Rather than using new phenotypic data, the later analysis identified candidate immune exposures from TCR beta sequences and from how often those sequences occurred across donors. Among the roughly 400 genotyped donors, 75% to 90% belonged to the genetic ancestry cluster associated with self-reported Caucasian donors. A later genetic analysis used genome-wide SNP genotypes for about 60% of the roughly 700 donors, treating that subset as a discovery cohort. The study aimed to test whether signatures of past pathogen exposure could be identified by cataloging public T cell receptors. Roughly five DR-DQ haplotypes were treated as single units for association and clustering because of strong linkage in the cohort. On average, 235,054 unique TCR beta nucleotide sequences were sequenced per donor among a few hundred genotyped donors of the cohort, with 15% to 20% of those sequences being non-productive. Every repertoire in the discovery cohort had been generated on one and the same sequencing platform. In a later analysis, previously published TCR beta repertoires from 550 to 700 donors were re-analyzed and high-resolution HLA genotyping was added so that TCR occurrence patterns could be studied. The study combined high-throughput TCR immunosequencing, statistical association of individual TCRs with disease status, and machine learning to predict cytomegalovirus infection status. The number of typed donors differed by locus: about 629-630 for A, B, C, DRB1 and DQB1; approximately 520 for DQA1; approximately 610 for DPA1; and roughly 470 for DPB1. Along with the 666-subject first cohort, a separate validation cohort of about 110 different subjects was used.

The cohort comprised fewer than 750 healthy bone marrow donors. All cohort members were sampled while nominally healthy, although unrecorded immune exposures were likely present. The donor tested CMV seronegative and was one of the 352 seronegative cohort members. Each donor provided a peripheral blood sample, and peripheral blood mononuclear cells were used for TCR beta sequencing. Genomic DNA extraction from the blood cell samples was performed with the Qiagen DNeasy Blood Extraction Kit. On this clone itself: The clone's antigen remains unknown. There are no base qualities to consult, and no much larger clone falls within one base.

Results and caveats for the whole study, not just this receptor: Linkage disequilibrium might explain the correlated functional status among segregating V segments, but an unknown experimental factor could not be excluded. According to a later analysis, parvovirus B19, influenza, CMV and Epstein-Barr virus appeared linked to several top co-occurrence clusters. V-gene and J-gene trimming of TCR beta chains was associated with a missense DCLRE1C variant in a later genetic analysis, and the association was replicated in an independent cohort. In vitro tests confirmed that three of the cytomegalovirus-associated TCR beta chains recognize cytomegalovirus antigens. Over 15 rarely observed V segments, including chromosome 9 orphons, were excluded from the earlier analysis of approximately 600 of the donors because counts were too low. Specific HLA alleles were associated with about 17,000 TCR beta sequences at a false discovery rate of 0.05 in a later analysis. A further reported finding was that TCR beta sequences accurately predicted the HLA-A and HLA-B alleles for most subjects in the first cohort. Some IMGT-functional V segments, including TRBV6-2 and TRBV6-3, could not be told apart with the 87-base-pair reads, so those segments were excluded. A later analysis found that most CMV-associated TCR beta chains appeared HLA-restricted, with HLA associations seemingly driven largely by CMV exposure. The authors suggested that the approach could potentially be generalized to other disease states and immunological phenotypes. In a later analysis, the rate of TCR association differed among HLA loci, with DRB1 alleles having the most associated TCRs and HLA-C alleles having the fewest. HLA typing was unavailable for some donors at each locus, so association tests used only the typed subset. When HLA alleles, especially DR and DQ, strongly co-occurred, TCR associations were difficult to assign to individual alleles. Most TCR sequences were observed very rarely across donors, whereas some public TCRs were present in many individuals. The only immune exposure information available for the cohort was CMV serostatus. A group of highly shared sequence variants was considered likely to be a technical artifact of the sequencing pipeline. Presence/absence analyses assumed roughly uniform sequencing depth across donors, an assumption that may not hold. In a later analysis, HLA-associated TCR beta chains were found to be more clonally expanded and to have lower generation probabilities than equally common non-associated chains. In an earlier analysis of roughly 500 of the donors, most TCR beta V segments appeared in productive rearrangements about 90% or about 30% of the time, broadly matching IMGT annotations. This cohort had only TCR beta chains sequenced, and the lack of alpha or paired-chain data limited which features could be detected. A total of 150 to 200 TCR beta chains were listed by the study as associated with cytomegalovirus. In both the original and validation cohorts, the classifier was reported to diagnose cytomegalovirus status with high specificity and sensitivity. In a later genetic analysis, fewer N-insertions in productive TCRs were reported among donors in an Asian-associated ancestry cluster than the roughly 640-donor mean.

The protocol used for the library was the immunoSEQ multiplex PCR assay. For the multiplex PCR, a mixture combining 60 forward primers for TCR Vbeta segments and 13 reverse primers for TCR Jbeta segments was used. The CDR3 region of rearranged TCR beta genes was amplified from genomic DNA with a multiplex PCR assay. On the Illumina HiSeq System, the amplified TCR beta libraries were sequenced as 87-base-pair reads. The authors' analysis ran thus. In a later analysis, some 80 million unique TCR beta chains were counted across the 666 repertoires, and about 9.9 million of these chains were shared by at least two donors. Raw reads were error-corrected and collapsed into unique sequences by a nearest-neighbor algorithm in which closely related sequences were merged to remove PCR and sequencing errors. To assign V, D and J gene segments, CDR3 sequences were aligned to IMGT reference sequences. For a sequence to be retained, at least a six-nucleotide match to both a V gene segment and a J gene segment was required. A rearrangement counted as productive if the CDR3 had no stop codons and remained in frame with V and J, and every other rearrangement counted as non-productive. Following IMGT convention, CDR3 was defined as the stretch from the second conserved V-encoded cysteine up to the conserved J-encoded phenylalanine. Sequences without an unambiguous match to a single V gene segment were excluded from the earlier analysis of almost 600 of the donors. An earlier analysis of approximately 590 of the donors called V segments functional above 56.7% productive rearrangements and segregating when the between-donor standard deviation exceeded 5%. To diagnose cytomegalovirus status from the catalog of TCR beta chain sequences, a statistical classification framework was built. In a later analysis, TCR nucleotide sequences were compared against IMGT/GENE-DB human TR gene sequences so that V and J genes could be assigned. In a later analysis, CDR3 sequences and most-parsimonious VDJ recombination scenarios were assigned using the TCRdist pipeline. In a later analysis, every TCR beta chain was defined by the combination of its CDR3 amino acid sequence and its V-gene family, and reads without a unique V-gene family were dropped. To address suspected cross-contamination and a sequencing artifact, a later analysis removed under 600 highly shared, low-generation-probability nucleotide sequences. In a later analysis, a clonal expansion index was calculated for each public chain from normalized within-repertoire ranks of inferred template counts. In a later analysis, generation probabilities were computed using a VDJ recombination model fitted to out-of-frame rearrangements, and the results were checked against IGoR. In a later analysis, hypergeometric tests were used to score TCR-TCR, TCR-HLA and TCR-CMV co-occurrence, with a repertoire-size bias correction applied to TCR pairs. To estimate false discovery rates, a later analysis permuted the HLA or CMV assignments 20 times. In a later analysis, co-occurring TCRs were grouped using DBSCAN, and TCRdist sequence similarity was added for clustering within HLA-allele-positive subsets. Repertoires with fewer than 30,000 or more than 120,000 public chains, plus five repertoires with anomalous nucleotide sharing, were excluded from co-occurrence clustering. What TCRdb holds here is the immuneACCESS table cut down to in-frame rearrangements. Part of the clones is not present; checked against another copy, under half of the missing clones reflect an unresolved V gene, and the others are unexplained. V and J calls and clone size follow that table, whereas D and trimming were derived from the DNA. The sample profile shows 150,000 to 200,000 clones; 70% to 80% of them were found once. Clones ranked in the top ten supply under 15% of the sample.

Inclusive of the bounding cysteine and phenylalanine, the CDR3 is 13 residues long. CDR3 DNA is the only sequence kept; it has 39 bases, read in frame from the first base. V trim: 6 bases; J trim: 5 bases; unmatched bases: 1. From the germline V gene, CDR1 is SNHLY and CDR2 is FYNNEI. The material sequenced was PBMCs. This receptor was obtained from a woman in her 40s in good health and CMV-seronegative. In this chain, TRBV2 is recombined with TRBJ1-5, and TRBD1 matches 10 of the central bases. The DNA reads TGTGCCAGCAGAGGACAGGGGGATCAGCCCCAGCATTTT. Translated, it gives CASRGQGDQPQHF.